This T cell receptor beta chain appears in the sequencing data of a study of response to subunit inactivated influenza vaccine. Study-wide results and caveats: Authors suggested seasonal influenza vaccinations each recruit few new T cells.

TCRdb re-called the RT-PCR reads with MiXCR, one entry per CDR3 protein. This sample has around 790,000 distinct CDR3 sequences, with around 21% found just once. Germline-derived CDR1 and CDR2 are SGHRS and YFSETQ. This CDR3 region has 15 residues. Trimming took 9 bases from V and 1 from J, leaving 14 bases between them. Concerning this clonotype: Its specificity is not known.

The sequence was obtained from a man aged 50 to 59 who received an inactivated influenza vaccine. Sequenced here: PBMCs from blood, sampled less than 6 days after vaccination. This chain connects TRBV5-1 to TRBJ2-6; perhaps D is TRBD1 or TRBD2 (5 bases each). The CDR3 bases are TGCGCCACCTGGGGGACCGGGTCTGGGGCCAACGTCCTGACTTTC. As protein: CATWGTGSGANVLTF.